Listed here is a single T cell receptor (beta chain). Its antigen is still unknown. The entry originates in a study of T cell responses to AZD1222 COVID-19 vaccine. Germline-derived CDR1 and CDR2 are KGHSH and LQKENI. The CDR3 has 15 amino acids. V dropped 3 bases and J dropped 0 bases, with 11 bases sitting between them. Study observations and caveats: Only a handful of people who got AZD1222 tested seropositive at baseline.

The method was immunoSEQ multiplex PCR; TCRdb's version includes in-frame clones alone and lacks a portion of them. Here the sample spans 69,000 or so clones, approximately 90% being singletons. The clonotype comes from an adult who received the AZD1222 COVID-19 vaccine. The sample here was peripheral blood, taken 28 days after the second AZD1222 dose. This chain joins TRBV18 and TRBJ1-1; the D is unclear. Written as DNA, the CDR3 is TGTGCCAGCTCACCTCCGGACGGAATGAACACTGAAGCTTTCTTT. Amino acids: CASSPPDGMNTEAFF.